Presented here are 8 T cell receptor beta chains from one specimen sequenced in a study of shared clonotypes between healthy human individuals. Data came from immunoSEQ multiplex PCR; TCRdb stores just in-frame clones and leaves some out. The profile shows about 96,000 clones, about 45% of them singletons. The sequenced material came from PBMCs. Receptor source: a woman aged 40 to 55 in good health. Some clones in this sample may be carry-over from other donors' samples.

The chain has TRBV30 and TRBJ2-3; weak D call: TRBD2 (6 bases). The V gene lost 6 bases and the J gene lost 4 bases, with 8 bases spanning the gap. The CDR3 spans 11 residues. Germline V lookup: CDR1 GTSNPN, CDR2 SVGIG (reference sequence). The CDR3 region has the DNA TGTGCCTGCGGGACTTCAGATACGCAGTATTTT. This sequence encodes CACGTSDTQYF.

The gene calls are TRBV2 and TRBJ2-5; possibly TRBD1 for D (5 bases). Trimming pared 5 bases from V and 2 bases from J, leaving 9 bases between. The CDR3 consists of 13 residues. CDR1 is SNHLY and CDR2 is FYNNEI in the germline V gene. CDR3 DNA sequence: TGTGCCAGCAGTTTTGACAGACAAGAGACCCAGTACTTC. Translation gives CASSFDRQETQYF.

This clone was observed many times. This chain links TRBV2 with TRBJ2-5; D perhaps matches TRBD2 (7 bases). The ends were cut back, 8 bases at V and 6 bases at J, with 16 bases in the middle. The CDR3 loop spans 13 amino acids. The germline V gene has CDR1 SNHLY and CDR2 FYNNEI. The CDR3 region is CASCWGGLQTQYF. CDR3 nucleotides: TGTGCCAGCTGCTGGGGGGGCCTGCAGACCCAGTACTTC.

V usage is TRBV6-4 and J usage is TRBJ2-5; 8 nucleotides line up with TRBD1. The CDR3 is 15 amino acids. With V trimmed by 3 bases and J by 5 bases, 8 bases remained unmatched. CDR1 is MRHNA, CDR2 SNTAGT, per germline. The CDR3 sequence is CASSEATGGRETQYF. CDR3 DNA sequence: TGTGCCAGCAGTGAGGCTACAGGGGGAAGGGAGACCCAGTACTTC.

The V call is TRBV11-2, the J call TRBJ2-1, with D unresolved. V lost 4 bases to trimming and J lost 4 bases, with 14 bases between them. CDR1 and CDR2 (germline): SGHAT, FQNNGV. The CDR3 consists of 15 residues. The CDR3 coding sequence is TGTGCCAGCAGCTCCGGTACGTCTCTTTACAATGAGCAGTTCTTC. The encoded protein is CASSSGTSLYNEQFF. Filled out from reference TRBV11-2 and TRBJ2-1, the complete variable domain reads EAGVAQSPRYKIIEKRQSVAFWCNPISGHATLYWYQQILGQGPKLLIQFQNNGVVDDSQLPKDRFSAERLKGVDSTLKIQPAKLEDSAVYLCASSSGTSLYNEQFFGPGTRLTVL.

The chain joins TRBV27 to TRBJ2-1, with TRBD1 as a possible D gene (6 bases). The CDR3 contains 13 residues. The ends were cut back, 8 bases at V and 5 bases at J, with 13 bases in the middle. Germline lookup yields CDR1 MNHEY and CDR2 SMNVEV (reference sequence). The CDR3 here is CASEGTHNNEQFF. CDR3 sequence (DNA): TGTGCCAGCGAGGGGACACATAACAATGAGCAGTTCTTC.

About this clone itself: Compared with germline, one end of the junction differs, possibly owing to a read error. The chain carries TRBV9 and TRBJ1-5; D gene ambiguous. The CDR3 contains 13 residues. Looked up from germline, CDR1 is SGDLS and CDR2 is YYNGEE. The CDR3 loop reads CAGSKYSNQPQHF. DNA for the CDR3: TGTGCCGGCAGCAAGTATAGCAATCAGCCCCAGCATTTT.

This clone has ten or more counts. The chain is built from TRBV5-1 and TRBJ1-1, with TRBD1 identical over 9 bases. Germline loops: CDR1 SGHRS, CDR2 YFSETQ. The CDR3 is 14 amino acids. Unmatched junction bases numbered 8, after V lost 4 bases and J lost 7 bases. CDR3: CASSRDRVGNEAFF. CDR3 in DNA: TGCGCCAGCAGCCGGGACAGGGTGGGTAATGAAGCTTTCTTT.